These 23 T cell receptor beta chains were sequenced from one sample in a study of cytomegalovirus exposure and HLA in healthy donors (dated by TCRdb to 2015 to 2018). Library preparation was by the immunoSEQ multiplex PCR assay. TCRdb obtained this table from immuneACCESS and retained in-frame rearrangements with V and J assigned. These tables miss some clones; where compared with another copy, unresolved V genes account for less than half of the shortfall, and the remainder is unexplained. Within this sample are around 250,000 clones, with roughly 90% of them counted one time only. The ten largest make up under 0.45% of the sample. Material for sequencing was PBMCs. The source of these receptors is a woman between 18 and 30 years old in good health and CMV-seronegative.

The CDR3 loop is CASSLTGGDEQFF. The CDR3, as DNA: TGTGCCAGCAGCTTGACAGGGGGCGATGAGCAGTTCTTC. The chain is built from TRBV14 and TRBJ2-1, with 10 bases matching TRBD1. The J segment lost 8 bases and the V segment lost 5 bases, leaving 3 bases of the junction unmatched. The CDR3 loop spans 13 amino acids. CDR1 is SGHDN, CDR2 FVKESK, per germline.

The chain recombines TRBV5-1 with TRBJ1-6, with D perhaps matching TRBD1 (5 bases). Trimming took 1 base from V and 8 from J, leaving 10 bases between them. Germline V CDR1 and CDR2: SGHRS, YFSETQ. The CDR3 runs to 14 residues. CDR3 sequence reads: CASSLSGGDSPLHF. CDR3 DNA sequence: TGCGCCAGCAGCTTGAGTGGGGGGGATTCACCCCTCCACTTT.

This clone was observed once. The chain employs TRBV11-2 and TRBJ1-1; TRBD1 aligns across 8 bases. From germline, CDR1 is SGHAT and CDR2 FQNNGV. The CDR3 loop spans 14 amino acids. J lost 3 bases, V lost 4 bases, and 4 bases had no gene match. The CDR3 region has the DNA TGTGCCAGCAGCTATAGACAGGGGTACACTGAAGCTTTCTTT. Residues: CASSYRQGYTEAFF.

The chain carries TRBV28 and TRBJ1-3; D not certain. There are 15 residues in the CDR3. V lost 5 bases and J lost 0, with 11 bases in between. Germline CDR1 reads MDHEN; CDR2 reads SYDVKM. The CDR3 loop is CASSKGGSSGNTIYF. CDR3 nucleotides: TGTGCCAGCAGTAAAGGCGGAAGCTCTGGAAACACCATATATTTT.

The V call is TRBV6-5, the J call TRBJ1-3; D gene ambiguous. Germline values: CDR1 MNHEY, CDR2 SVGAGI. The CDR3 runs to 15 residues. V gave up 7 bases and J gave up 0 bases, with 13 bases separating them. The CDR3 is CASTMDGSSGNTIYF. Written as DNA, the CDR3 is TGTGCCAGCACCATGGACGGGAGCTCTGGAAACACCATATATTTT.

This clone was seen only once. J is TRBJ1-5 and V is TRBV28; 8 bases fit TRBD1. Losses at the gene ends were 8 bases for V and 0 bases for J; bases not matched to a gene: 15. This CDR3 comprises 18 residues. The V gene's germline CDR1 is MDHEN and CDR2 SYDVKM. The CDR3 nucleotides read TGTGCCAGCGGGCGGGGCAGGGGGCTCGGTTATAGCAATCAGCCCCAGCATTTT. Protein product: CASGRGRGLGYSNQPQHF.

V gene TRBV18 combines with J gene TRBJ2-7; 7 bases match TRBD2. Germline V CDR1 and CDR2: KGHSH, LQKENI. The junction had 20 bases not matched to a gene; V was cut back by 3 bases and J by 6 bases. The CDR3 is 18 amino acids. The CDR3 here is CASSPSTSSGGRFIEQYF. CDR3 nucleotide sequence: TGTGCCAGCTCACCTTCCACGTCGTCGGGGGGACGTTTCATCGAGCAGTACTTC.

The genes are TRBV5-4 and TRBJ1-2, with 8 bases that match TRBD1. With 5 bases clipped from V and 6 bases from J, the junction kept 9 bases outside the gene matches. CDR1 is SGHNT and CDR2 is YYREEE in the germline V gene (reference sequence). There are 14 residues in the CDR3. CDR3 bases: TGTGCCAGCAGGGCCGGACAGGGAGGAAATGGCTACACCTTC. Residues: CASRAGQGGNGYTF.

V and J are TRBV28 and TRBJ2-7; 7 bases line up with TRBD1. Trimming at V came to 5 bases and at J to 3 bases, leaving 10 bases not matched to a gene. The CDR3 sequence is 15 residues long. Germline CDR1 and CDR2: MDHEN and SYDVKM. In DNA form, the CDR3 reads TGTGCCAGCAGTATTGGGACAGTGAAACTCTACGAGCAGTACTTC. It yields the protein CASSIGTVKLYEQYF.

This chain uses TRBV10-3 with TRBJ1-1; TRBD1 matches 10 bases. The V gene's germline CDR1 is ENHRY and CDR2 SYGVKD. V lost 3 bases and J lost 8; bases outside the gene matches: 3. The CDR3 extends over 13 amino acids. In nucleotides, the CDR3 is TGTGCCATCAGTGACTGGGACAGGGGAGAAGCTTTCTTT. This translates into CAISDWDRGEAFF.

This clone has just one count. This chain connects TRBV7-2 to TRBJ2-1, with TRBD2 as a possible D gene (6 bases). The CDR3 loop spans 15 amino acids. V was shortened by 5 bases and J by 3 bases, with 14 bases between the two germline ends. Germline lookup yields CDR1 SGHTA and CDR2 FQGNSA. CDR3 in DNA: TGTGCCAGCAGCACTCGGGACTCGATCTACAATGAGCAGTTCTTC. This encodes CASSTRDSIYNEQFF.

The J gene is TRBJ2-2, the V gene TRBV6-5, with D perhaps TRBD2 (7 bases). V dropped 0 bases and J dropped 4 bases, with 12 bases sitting between them. The CDR3 runs to 16 residues. Per germline, CDR1 MNHEY and CDR2 SVGAGI. This chain's CDR3 is CASSYSGGGGTGELFF. CDR3 sequence (DNA): TGTGCCAGCAGTTACTCGGGGGGGGGCGGCACCGGGGAGCTGTTTTTT.

This clone was seen a single time. The V call is TRBV6-5, the J call TRBJ1-1; D unresolved. Looked up from germline, CDR1 is MNHEY and CDR2 is SVGAGI. The V and J ends lost 0 bases and 0 bases respectively, with 5 bases between them. CDR3 length equals 14 residues. The chain's CDR3 is CASSYSFMNTEAFF. In DNA, the CDR3 is TGTGCCAGCAGTTACTCTTTCATGAACACTGAAGCTTTCTTT.

The chain carries TRBV28 and TRBJ2-5, with TRBD1 matching 7 bases. Germline CDR1 and CDR2: MDHEN and SYDVKM. V gave up 7 bases and J gave up 2 bases; unmatched junction bases: 10. The CDR3 length is 15 residues. The CDR3 here is CASKPRDRHQETQYF. In DNA form, the CDR3 reads TGTGCCAGCAAGCCCCGGGACAGACATCAAGAGACCCAGTACTTC.

The chain uses TRBV27 and TRBJ2-1, with 8 bases aligning to TRBD1. The CDR3 consists of 12 residues. Germline V gives CDR1 MNHEY, CDR2 SMNVEV (reference sequence). V gave up 8 bases and J gave up 7 bases; unmatched junction bases: 4. This CDR3 is CASGWTGNEQFF. CDR3 bases: TGTGCCAGCGGATGGACAGGGAATGAGCAGTTCTTC.

This clone appeared a few times. This chain joins TRBV4-2 and TRBJ1-6, with a possible D match to TRBD1 (5 bases). V dropped 4 bases and J dropped 7 bases, with 11 bases sitting between them. Germline V lookup: CDR1 LGHNA, CDR2 YNFKEQ. CDR3 size: 14 residues. The CDR3 sequence is CASSRQPDNSPLHF. For the CDR3, the DNA is TGTGCCAGCAGCCGACAGCCGGACAATTCACCCCTCCACTTT.

This clone was counted only a few times. The V call is TRBV25-1, the J call TRBJ1-1; possible D gene TRBD1, 5 bases. The CDR3 is 11 amino acids. V was clipped by 6 bases and J by 6 bases, with 8 bases between them. Germline V lookup: CDR1 MGHDK, CDR2 SYGVNS. CDR3 nucleotides: TGTGCCAGCAGGGGGCCCGCTGAAGCTTTCTTT. Translating gives CASRGPAEAFF.

This clone was counted a single time. The chain employs TRBV5-1 and TRBJ2-5, with 12 bases lining up with TRBD2. This CDR3 has 17 residues. The trim removed 2 bases at V and 4 bases at J, leaving 9 bases unmatched. CDR1 SGHRS and CDR2 YFSETQ come from the germline V gene. CDR3: CASSFSSGGAFIETQYF. The CDR3 coding sequence is TGCGCCAGCAGCTTTTCTAGCGGGGGGGCGTTTATAGAGACCCAGTACTTC.

The V gene is TRBV18, the J gene TRBJ1-6; tentative D call: TRBD1 (6 bases). Trimming removed 4 bases from V and 7 bases from J, with 8 bases in between. The CDR3 extends over 13 amino acids. Germline V gives CDR1 KGHSH, CDR2 LQKENI. This CDR3 is CASSLDSNSPLHF. The DNA for the CDR3 is TGTGCCAGCTCACTGGACAGCAATTCACCCCTCCACTTT.

In this sample, this clone turned up once. The chain is built from TRBV19 and TRBJ2-5, with D possibly TRBD2 on 6 matching bases. The CDR3 sequence is 13 residues long. The germline V gene encodes CDR1 LNHDA and CDR2 SQIVND (reference sequence). The germline V and J ends were trimmed by 10 bases and 2 bases, with 14 bases remaining between them. This chain's CDR3 is CANPRELQETQYF. Here the CDR3 DNA reads TGTGCCAACCCACGGGAGTTGCAAGAGACCCAGTACTTC. The full variable domain, completed using reference TRBV19 and TRBJ2-5, is DGGITQSPKYLFRKEGQNVTLSCEQNLNHDAMYWYRQDPGQGLRLIYYSQIVNDFQKGDIAEGYSVSREKKESFPLTVTSAQKNPTAFYLCANPRELQETQYFGPGTRLLVL.

This sequence joins TRBV7-9 and TRBJ1-2, with 7 bases fitting TRBD1. V lost 0 bases and J lost 0; bases outside the gene matches: 4. The CDR3 totals 16 residues. CDR1 is SEHNR, CDR2 FQNEAQ, per germline (reference sequence). CDR3 amino acids: CASSLAGTDANYGYTF. Written as DNA, the CDR3 is TGTGCCAGCAGCTTAGCCGGGACAGATGCTAACTATGGCTACACCTTC.

In DNA form, the CDR3 reads TGTGCCAGCAGCTTGGTGGGGCGCGCCTATGGCTACACCTTC. Protein: CASSLVGRAYGYTF. The rearrangement links TRBV5-8 to TRBJ1-2, with D perhaps TRBD1 (5 bases). CDR3 size: 14 residues. Germline V gene data show CDR1 as SGHTS and CDR2 as YDEGEE. V dropped 0 bases and J dropped 4 bases, with 10 bases sitting between them.

V and J are TRBV6-5 and TRBJ1-2; TRBD1 agrees at 8 bases. CDR1 and CDR2 from the germline V gene are MNHEY and SVGAGI. The CDR3 spans 14 residues. The J segment lost 7 bases and the V segment lost 6 bases, leaving 10 bases of the junction unmatched. CDR3 residues: CASSPRTGSSGYTF. The CDR3 DNA reads TGTGCCAGCAGCCCCAGGACAGGGTCCAGTGGCTACACCTTC.